The next 5 T cell receptor beta chains were all read from a single sample in a study of cytomegalovirus exposure and HLA in healthy donors. PCR employed 60 Vbeta and 13 Jbeta primers. Sequenced by immunoSEQ multiplex PCR; TCRdb stores in-frame clones only, minus some. There are 150,000 to 200,000 clones in the sample; more than 65% occur only once, and 1.5% to 2% lies in the top ten. The source material was PBMCs. The receptors originated from a woman under 40 in good health and CMV-seronegative.

This sequence joins TRBV30 and TRBJ1-5; TRBD1 might be the D (6 bases). Trimming took 3 bases from V and 6 from J, leaving 18 bases between them. Germline values: CDR1 GTSNPN, CDR2 SVGIG (reference sequence). The CDR3 runs to 15 residues. CDR3 sequence (DNA): TGTGCCTGGAGCCGGAGAGGGGGTCAGAGTCAGCCCCAGCATTTT. Translation: CAWSRRGGQSQPQHF.

The gene calls are TRBV4-2 and TRBJ2-5; D remains ambiguous. Germline CDR1 LGHNA, CDR2 YNFKEQ. The CDR3 spans 12 residues. V dropped 2 bases and J dropped 2 bases, with 3 bases sitting between them. The CDR3 DNA is TGTGCCAGCAGCCAACCACAAGAGACCCAGTACTTC. Its translation is CASSQPQETQYF.

This clone was counted only a few times. CDR3 region: CASQLAGGAKNIQYF. DNA for the CDR3: TGTGCCAGTCAACTAGCGGGGGGAGCCAAAAACATTCAGTACTTC. The chain combines TRBV19 with TRBJ2-4; 12 bases align to TRBD2. Germline V CDR1 and CDR2: LNHDA, SQIVND (reference sequence). This CDR3 contains 15 residues. The trim removed 8 bases at V and 0 bases at J, leaving 2 bases unmatched.

This clone occurred a few times. This chain connects TRBV6-6 to TRBJ2-6, with TRBD1 matching over 8 bases. The CDR3 is 15 residues long. The junction had 1 base not matched to a gene; V was cut back by 4 bases and J by 2 bases. CDR1 MNHNY and CDR2 SVGAGI come from the germline V gene (reference sequence). CDR3 amino acids: CASSSGGAGANVLTF. The CDR3 coding sequence is TGTGCCAGCAGTTCAGGGGGCGCTGGGGCCAACGTCCTGACTTTC.

This clone was counted only a few times. The gene calls are TRBV28 and TRBJ1-2; unclear D gene. CDR1 and CDR2 from the germline V gene are MDHEN and SYDVKM. The CDR3 has 14 amino acids. V lost 6 bases and J lost 10, with 21 bases in between. The CDR3 coding sequence is TGTGCCAGCAGATTTCCGGGGAGCCTTAGTGACTACACCTTC. It yields the protein CASRFPGSLSDYTF.